This T cell receptor beta chain was sequenced for a study of T cells expressing NK-cell markers. The wider study: Of eight sequenced donors, seven were HCMV-seropositive and one HCMV-seronegative.

To note about this clonotype: Its target is not known.

The CDR3 runs to 15 residues. Germline CDR1 is LGHDT and CDR2 is YNNKEL (reference sequence). General observations from the study: The contribution of dominant NKG2C+ clonotypes to CD8+ T cells in several donors was roughly 1.0-7.5%.

Template switching by 5'RACE with UMIs generated the TCR beta cDNA. TCRdb re-analyzed the 5' RACE reads; it lists each CDR3 protein once, without DNA. Its table records around 470,000 distinct CDR3 sequences. Sample: blood T cells: a sorted CD56 or NKG2C T cell subset, CD4+ or CD8+ T cells, or bulk PBMC T cells (not recorded which). The chain carries TRBV3-1 and TRBJ2-1; the D call from TCRdb, TRBD2, cannot be confirmed without DNA. This TCR came from a woman aged 45-59 years in good health. The CDR3 loop reads CASSRDAGGDNEQFF.